The 11 T cell receptor beta chains given below trace back to one sample, sequenced in a study of control samples from healthy donors and cancer patients. Assay: immunoSEQ multiplex PCR; the TCRdb copy retains only in-frame clones and omits some. The sample consists of about 120,000 clones, around nine tenths of them appearing once. Specimen: blood. These receptors were collected from a woman in her seventies in good health.

This clone was picked up one time. This chain joins TRBV20-1 and TRBJ1-1, with TRBD1 matching 10 bases. Trimming took 3 bases from V and 3 from J; bases not matched to a gene: 4. CDR1 and CDR2 from the germline V gene are DFQATT and SNEGSKA (reference sequence). The CDR3 extends over 14 amino acids. DNA of the CDR3: TGCAGTGCTAGTGGTGGGACAGGGGACACTGAAGCTTTCTTT. Amino acids: CSASGGTGDTEAFF.

The rearrangement links TRBV9 to TRBJ1-1; D gene ambiguous. Trimming left V 3 bases short and J 7 bases short, with 16 bases between. The CDR3 runs 14 residues. Germline V lookup: CDR1 SGDLS, CDR2 YYNGEE. CDR3 nucleotides: TGTGCCAGCAGCGCGGGGTGGGGTCCGGTTGAAGCTTTCTTT. Protein product: CASSAGWGPVEAFF.

The CDR3 spells CSASRDDEQFF. The CDR3 region has the DNA TGCAGTGCTAGCAGAGACGATGAGCAGTTCTTC. The gene calls are TRBV20-1 and TRBJ2-1; D is ambiguous. The germline CDR1 and CDR2 sequences are DFQATT and SNEGSKA (reference sequence). This CDR3 spans 11 amino acids. Trimming removed 3 bases from V and 8 bases from J, with 8 bases in between.

J is TRBJ1-4 and V is TRBV12-5; D remains ambiguous. V shed 5 bases and J shed 3 bases, with 19 bases lying between them. Germline CDR1 reads LGHNT; CDR2 reads FRNRAP. The CDR3 sequence is 17 residues long. The CDR3: CASGPSPSRVPNEKLFF. The DNA of the CDR3 is TGTGCTAGTGGTCCCAGTCCAAGTAGGGTCCCTAATGAAAAACTGTTTTTT.

This clone was found a few times. The chain has TRBV5-4 and TRBJ1-3, with 7 bases that match TRBD1. This CDR3 region has 14 residues. The germline V gene has CDR1 SGHNT and CDR2 YYREEE (reference sequence). After removal of 6 bases from V and 0 bases from J, the junction contained 3 bases not matched to a gene. The CDR3 nucleotides read TGTGCCAGCAAAGGGACAGTCTCTGGAAACACCATATATTTT. This codes for CASKGTVSGNTIYF.

The V and J genes are TRBV6-5 and TRBJ1-5; 9 bases line up with TRBD1. The germline V gene encodes CDR1 MNHEY and CDR2 SVGAGI. The CDR3 runs 14 residues. The V gene end was trimmed by 8 bases and the J gene end by 6 bases; junction bases not matched to a gene: 8. The CDR3 DNA reads TGTGCCAGCGCACCGGGACAGGGTCCTCAGCCCCAGCATTTT. Residues: CASAPGQGPQPQHF.

The chain is built from TRBV9 and TRBJ1-1; no firm D call. The CDR3 has 14 residues. CDR1 is SGDLS and CDR2 is YYNGEE in the germline V gene. Trimming took off 0 bases at V and 7 bases at J, with 13 bases between the two ends. In nucleotides, the CDR3 is TGTGCCAGCAGCGTAGACGCGGGGAAGGGTGAAGCTTTCTTT. Its protein is CASSVDAGKGEAFF.

This clone is a singleton in its sample. The chain has TRBV3-1 (or the pseudogene TRBV3-2) and TRBJ2-5, with 8 bases aligning to TRBD1. CDR1 is LGHDT, CDR2 YNNKEL, per germline (reference sequence). CDR3 length equals 15 residues. V was clipped by 2 bases and J by 4 bases; unmatched bases: 6. CDR3 DNA sequence: TGTGCCAGCAGCCAAAAGGACAGGGTGAGAGAGACCCAGTACTTC. This translates into CASSQKDRVRETQYF.

This clone was observed a single time. CDR3 in amino acids: CASSYSRPGRNEKLFF. CDR3 in DNA: TGTGCCAGCAGTTACTCGAGGCCGGGCCGAAATGAAAAACTGTTTTTT. V usage is TRBV6-2 or TRBV6-3 and J usage is TRBJ1-4; no firm D call. V lost 0 bases, J lost 5 bases, and 13 bases lay in between. The germline V gene has CDR1 MNHEY and CDR2 SVGEGT. The CDR3 spans 16 residues.

This chain joins TRBV10-3 and TRBJ2-6; a possible D gene is TRBD1 (6 bases). The V gene lost 8 bases and the J gene lost 3 bases, with 11 bases spanning the gap. The CDR3 totals 14 residues. The germline V gene encodes CDR1 ENHRY and CDR2 SYGVKD. This CDR3 is CAIGGGLGANVLTF. CDR3 coding DNA: TGTGCCATCGGTGGGGGCCTTGGGGCCAACGTCCTGACTTTC.

The chain carries TRBV7-9 and TRBJ2-2, with D maybe TRBD1 (6 bases). Trimming pared 3 bases from V and 2 bases from J, leaving 10 bases between. Per germline, CDR1 SEHNR and CDR2 FQNEAQ (reference sequence). The CDR3 extends over 15 amino acids. In nucleotides, the CDR3 is TGTGCCAGCAGCTTCGGCAGGGGAAACACCGGGGAGCTGTTTTTT. It translates to CASSFGRGNTGELFF.